This entry lists 16 T cell receptor beta chains sequenced from one sample in a study of radiation and T cells in renal cell carcinoma. Treatment meaning: treatment-naive control, cytoreductive nephrectomy. The repertoire was sequenced with immunoSEQ multiplex PCR; TCRdb's copy has only in-frame clones and lacks some. Seen here are approximately 15,000 clones, approximately 58% observed once, and the top ten hold 9.7%. The sample was tumor tissue, taken from a patient whose treatment was nephrectomy without radiotherapy. The receptors come from a man aged 35-49 years with renal cell carcinoma.

V usage is TRBV19 and J usage is TRBJ1-1; 11 bases align to TRBD1. The V gene end was trimmed by 10 bases and the J gene end by 4 bases; junction bases not matched to a gene: 8. The CDR3 contains 14 residues. Germline V gene lookup returns CDR1 LNHDA and CDR2 SQIVND (reference sequence). The DNA of the CDR3 is TGTGCCACCTCTCGGACAGGGGGCATCACTGAAGCTTTCTTT. Its translation: CATSRTGGITEAFF. Combining the CDR3 with reference TRBV19 and TRBJ1-1 gives the whole variable domain DGGITQSPKYLFRKEGQNVTLSCEQNLNHDAMYWYRQDPGQGLRLIYYSQIVNDFQKGDIAEGYSVSREKKESFPLTVTSAQKNPTAFYLCATSRTGGITEAFFGQGTRLTVV.

This clone was picked up many times. The gene calls are TRBV11-2 and TRBJ2-7; D is possibly TRBD1 (6 bases). Looked up from germline, CDR1 is SGHAT and CDR2 is FQNNGV. The CDR3 covers 14 residues. Trimming shortened V by 1 base and J by 3 bases, and 10 bases separated the two germline ends. The CDR3: CASSLAEGGYEQYF. CDR3 coding DNA: TGTGCCAGCAGCTTAGCCGAAGGGGGCTACGAGCAGTACTTC. The variable domain in full, with the rest retrieved from reference TRBV11-2 and TRBJ2-7, is EAGVAQSPRYKIIEKRQSVAFWCNPISGHATLYWYQQILGQGPKLLIQFQNNGVVDDSQLPKDRFSAERLKGVDSTLKIQPAKLEDSAVYLCASSLAEGGYEQYFGPGTRLTVT.

CDR3 nucleotides: TGTGCCAGCAGCCAAGCCATCGGCCAGGGAAGCACTGAAGCTTTCTTT. Translating it yields CASSQAIGQGSTEAFF. This chain uses TRBV4-2 with TRBJ1-1; possibly TRBD1 for D (5 bases). Trimming stripped 1 base from V and 4 bases from J, with 16 bases between. Germline CDR1 is LGHNA and CDR2 is YNFKEQ. The CDR3 runs to 16 residues.

This clone was picked up a small number of times. The rearrangement uses TRBV9 and TRBJ2-1, with D possibly TRBD1 on 6 matching bases. Per germline, CDR1 SGDLS and CDR2 YYNGEE. The CDR3 loop spans 17 amino acids. Deletions cut 4 bases from V and 2 bases from J, with 19 bases between. The CDR3 nucleotides are TGTGCCAGCAGCCAAGAGGGGGAGTCGGGGCCCTACAATGAGCAGTTCTTC. It translates to CASSQEGESGPYNEQFF. The full variable domain, completed using reference TRBV9 and TRBJ2-1, is DSGVTQTPKHLITATGQRVTLRCSPRSGDLSVYWYQQSLDQGLQFLIQYYNGEERAKGNILERFSAQQFPDLHSELNLSSLELGDSALYFCASSQEGESGPYNEQFFGPGTRLTVL.

CDR3 DNA: TGTGCCAGCAGTTACGACCCGCCGAGCCTCACTGAAGCTTTCTTT. Its protein is CASSYDPPSLTEAFF. This chain joins TRBV6-5 and TRBJ1-1; D gene ambiguous. Per the germline V gene, CDR1 is MNHEY and CDR2 is SVGAGI. CDR3 length equals 15 residues. V gave up 2 bases and J gave up 4 bases, with 14 bases separating them.

The DNA for the CDR3 is TGTGCCAGCAGTTACGTCTCTGGGGCCAACGTCCTGACTTTC. It translates to CASSYVSGANVLTF. V is TRBV27 and J is TRBJ2-6, with no clear D. This CDR3 is 14 amino acids long. CDR1 and CDR2 from the germline V gene are MNHEY and SMNVEV (reference sequence). Trimming removed 4 bases from V and 0 bases from J, with 4 bases in between.

By frequency in the sample, this clone is medium-sized. This CDR3 reads CASKPTGTYEQYF. The CDR3 bases are TGTGCCAGTAAACCAACAGGTACCTACGAGCAGTACTTC. V usage is TRBV19 and J usage is TRBJ2-7; perhaps TRBD1 as D (5 bases). The V and J ends lost 7 bases and 2 bases respectively, with 12 bases between them. The CDR3 spans 13 residues. Germline loops: CDR1 LNHDA, CDR2 SQIVND (reference sequence). Combining the CDR3 with reference TRBV19 and TRBJ2-7 gives the whole variable domain DGGITQSPKYLFRKEGQNVTLSCEQNLNHDAMYWYRQDPGQGLRLIYYSQIVNDFQKGDIAEGYSVSREKKESFPLTVTSAQKNPTAFYLCASKPTGTYEQYFGPGTRLTVT.

The CDR3 region is CASSTDGRYEQYF. CDR3 nucleotides: TGTGCCAGCAGCACCGACGGACGCTACGAGCAGTACTTC. The V gene is TRBV7-8, the J gene TRBJ2-7, with D unresolved. Germline values: CDR1 SGHVS, CDR2 FQNEAQ. Trimming removed 5 bases from V and 3 bases from J, with 11 bases in between. The CDR3 is made up of 13 amino acids.

This clone was seen once. This chain joins TRBV5-6 and TRBJ1-5; a possible D gene is TRBD1 (6 bases). CDR1 is SGHDT and CDR2 is YYEEEE in the germline V gene. V was cut by 4 bases and J by 5 bases, with 19 bases left in between. The CDR3 runs to 16 residues. CDR3 region: CASSAGTPRRDQPQHF. In nucleotides, the CDR3 is TGTGCCAGCAGCGCCGGGACACCAAGACGGGATCAGCCCCAGCATTTT.

The rearrangement links TRBV14 to TRBJ2-7; D remains ambiguous. Germline loops: CDR1 SGHDN, CDR2 FVKESK. The V end was cut by 0 bases, the J end by 4 bases, with 13 bases between. The CDR3 sequence is 15 residues long. The CDR3, as DNA: TGTGCCAGCAGCCAAGATCGACTTATCGAGTACGAGCAGTACTTC. Translation gives CASSQDRLIEYEQYF.

The J gene is TRBJ1-4, the V gene TRBV5-1, with 7 bases fitting TRBD1. The CDR3 contains 16 residues. Germline V gene sequence: CDR1 SGHRS, CDR2 YFSETQ. The V and J ends lost 0 bases and 5 bases, in that order; junction bases with no gene match: 7. The CDR3: CASSLEGQGENEKLFF. The CDR3 DNA is TGCGCCAGCAGCTTGGAAGGCCAGGGGGAAAATGAAAAACTGTTTTTT. Full variable domain (remainder filled in from reference TRBV5-1 and TRBJ1-4): KAGVTQTPRYLIKTRGQQVTLSCSPISGHRSVSWYQQTPGQGLQFLFEYFSETQRNKGNFPGRFSGRQFSNSRSEMNVSTLELGDSALYLCASSLEGQGENEKLFFGSGTQLSVL.

This clone was recorded a few times. The chain uses TRBV29-1 and TRBJ1-2; maybe TRBD1 (5 bases). The CDR3 extends over 11 amino acids. The germline V gene encodes CDR1 SQVTM and CDR2 ANQGSEA. V was clipped by 5 bases and J by 9 bases, with 13 bases between them. Here the CDR3 DNA reads TGCAGCGTTCCCTCGGGGGTTAGCTACACCTTC. Residues: CSVPSGVSYTF.

This clone has only a few counts. The chain has TRBV10-3 and TRBJ2-7; D is unresolved. Trimming took off 3 bases at V and 5 bases at J, with 5 bases between the two ends. The germline V gene encodes CDR1 ENHRY and CDR2 SYGVKD. This CDR3 comprises 11 residues. In nucleotides, the CDR3 is TGTGCCATCAGTGAACTGAACGAGCAGTACTTC. This sequence encodes CAISELNEQYF.

The V gene is TRBV19, the J gene TRBJ1-6; D remains ambiguous. Trimming left V 3 bases short and J 4 bases short, with 10 bases between. CDR1 is LNHDA and CDR2 is SQIVND in the germline V gene (reference sequence). The CDR3 length is 15 residues. CDR3 bases: TGTGCCAGTAGTATCGCGGACGGGTATAATTCACCCCTCCACTTT. It yields the protein CASSIADGYNSPLHF.

The J gene is TRBJ2-1, the V gene TRBV15; no definite D call. Germline V CDR1 and CDR2: LNHNV, YYDKDF (reference sequence). This CDR3 is built from 16 residues. The ends were cut back, 2 bases at V and 0 bases at J, with 11 bases in the middle. For the CDR3, the DNA is TGTGCCACCAGCAGACCTCAGGAGCGCTCCTACAATGAGCAGTTCTTC. It encodes CATSRPQERSYNEQFF.

V gene TRBV30 combines with J gene TRBJ2-3; 11 positions agree with TRBD2. The germline gives CDR1 GTSNPN, CDR2 SVGIG (reference sequence). V dropped 2 bases and J dropped 4; count of bases not matched to a gene: 5. The CDR3 extends over 15 amino acids. In DNA, the CDR3 is TGTGCCTGGAGTAAGGGACTAGCGGACGCAGATACGCAGTATTTT. It translates to CAWSKGLADADTQYF.